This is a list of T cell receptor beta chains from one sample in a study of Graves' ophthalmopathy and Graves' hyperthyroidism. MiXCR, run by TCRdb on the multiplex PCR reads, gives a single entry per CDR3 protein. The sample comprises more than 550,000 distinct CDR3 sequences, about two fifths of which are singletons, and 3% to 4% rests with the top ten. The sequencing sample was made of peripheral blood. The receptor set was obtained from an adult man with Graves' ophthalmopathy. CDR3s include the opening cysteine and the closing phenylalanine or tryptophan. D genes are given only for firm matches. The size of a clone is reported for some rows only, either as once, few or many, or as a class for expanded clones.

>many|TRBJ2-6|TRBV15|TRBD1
CATGQGRDSGANVLTF
TGTGCCACCGGACAGGGAAGGGACTCTGGGGCCAACGTCCTGACTTTC
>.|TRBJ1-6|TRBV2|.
CASSLRDLGNSPLHF
TGTGCCAGCAGTTTAAGGGATCTTGGCAATTCACCCCTCCACTTT
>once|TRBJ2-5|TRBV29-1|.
CSVERGTQETQYF
TGCAGCGTTGAACGGGGGACCCAAGAGACCCAGTACTTC
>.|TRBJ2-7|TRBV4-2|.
CASSQLTGTYEQYF
TGTGCCAGCAGCCAGTTGACAGGTACCTACGAGCAGTACTTC
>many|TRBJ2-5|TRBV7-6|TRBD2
CASSLAGGDWETQYF
TGTGCCAGCAGCTTAGCCGGGGGGGATTGGGAGACCCAGTACTTC
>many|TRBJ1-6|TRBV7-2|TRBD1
CASSRQMTGAPLHF
TGTGCCAGCAGCCGACAAATGACAGGGGCACCCCTCCACTTT
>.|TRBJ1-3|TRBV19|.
CASSPHGGGGNTIYF
TGTGCCAGTAGTCCCCATGGGGGCGGTGGAAACACCATATATTTT
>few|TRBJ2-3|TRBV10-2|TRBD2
CASSGASGTSRRDTQYF
TGCGCCAGCAGTGGGGCCAGCGGGACTAGCAGACGAGATACGCAGTATTTT
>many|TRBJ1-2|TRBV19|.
CASSIERHAFNYGYTF
TGTGCCAGTAGTATCGAACGACACGCGTTTAACTATGGCTACACCTTC
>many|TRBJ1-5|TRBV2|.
CASSVPQEGQPQHF
TGTGCCAGCAGCGTTCCCCAGGAGGGTCAGCCCCAGCATTTT
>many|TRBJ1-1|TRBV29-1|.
CSVRGTEAFF
TGCAGCGTTAGGGGCACTGAAGCTTTCTTT
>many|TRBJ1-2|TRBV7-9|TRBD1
CASSLAGQGPLNGGYTF
TGTGCCAGCAGCTTAGCAGGACAGGGGCCCTTGAATGGAGGCTACACCTTC
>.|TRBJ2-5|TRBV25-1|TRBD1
CASSENPGQGETQYF
TGTGCCAGCAGTGAAAACCCGGGACAGGGGGAGACCCAGTACTTC
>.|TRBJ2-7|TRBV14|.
CASSQQDRQETYEQYF
TGTGCCAGCAGTCAACAGGACAGACAGGAGACCTACGAGCAGTACTTC
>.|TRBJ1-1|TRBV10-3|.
CAISLTGIGMNTEAFF
TGTGCCATCAGTCTTACAGGAATCGGTATGAACACTGAAGCTTTCTTT
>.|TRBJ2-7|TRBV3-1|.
CASSLRGQGISYEQYF
TGTGCCAGCAGCCTACGAGGCCAGGGAATTAGCTACGAGCAGTACTTC
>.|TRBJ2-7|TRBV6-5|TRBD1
CASRTSGTGGYEQYF
TGTGCCAGCAGAACCTCCGGGACAGGAGGCTACGAGCAGTACTTC
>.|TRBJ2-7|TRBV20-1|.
CSANNPSRDSYEQYF
TGCAGTGCCAACAACCCAAGCAGGGACTCCTACGAGCAGTACTTC
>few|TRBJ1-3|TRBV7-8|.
CASSLSPPTLGNTIYF
TGTGCCAGCAGCCTCTCCCCCCCGACCCTTGGAAACACCATATATTTT
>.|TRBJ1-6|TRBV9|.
CAWGTTGNSPLHF
TGTGCCTGGGGGACAACGGGTAATTCACCCCTCCACTTT
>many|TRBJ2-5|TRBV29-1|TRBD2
CSVEITSGRLETQYF
TGCAGCGTTGAAATTACTAGCGGGAGACTCGAGACCCAGTACTTC
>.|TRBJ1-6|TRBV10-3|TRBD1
CAVGTGASPLHF
TGTGCCGTCGGCACAGGGGCATCACCCCTCCACTTT
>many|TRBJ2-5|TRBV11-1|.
CASSRYPTGKETQYF
TGTGCCAGCAGCCGATACCCCACAGGGAAAGAGACCCAGTACTTC
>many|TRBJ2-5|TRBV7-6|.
CASSPRRAIRETQYF
TGTGCCAGCAGCCCCCGCCGTGCGATCAGAGAGACCCAGTACTTC
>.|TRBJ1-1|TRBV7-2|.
CASSDGQRVNTEAFF
TGTGCCAGCAGCGACGGACAGAGGGTCAACACTGAAGCTTTCTTT
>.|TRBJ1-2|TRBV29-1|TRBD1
CSVAQGQGADGYTF
TGCAGCGTTGCTCAGGGACAGGGGGCAGATGGCTACACCTTC
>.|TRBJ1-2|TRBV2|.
CASSPGAQSRGYTF
TGTGCCAGCAGTCCTGGGGCGCAGTCTCGGGGCTACACCTTC
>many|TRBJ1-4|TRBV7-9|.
CASGSRQGSTNEKLFF
TGTGCCAGCGGCTCCCGGCAGGGATCAACTAATGAAAAACTGTTTTTT
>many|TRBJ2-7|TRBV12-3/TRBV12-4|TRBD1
CASRNRQGEQYF
TGTGCCAGCAGGAATAGACAGGGCGAGCAGTACTTC
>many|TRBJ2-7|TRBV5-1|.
CASSLDSVYEQYF
TGCGCCAGCAGCTTGGATAGCGTGTACGAGCAGTACTTC
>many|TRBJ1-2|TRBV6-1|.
CASMTTGPNYGYTF
TGTGCCAGCATGACGACAGGACCTAACTATGGCTACACCTTC
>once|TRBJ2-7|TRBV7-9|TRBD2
CASSLVASGKNEQYF
TGTGCCAGCAGCTTAGTCGCTAGCGGGAAAAACGAGCAGTACTTC
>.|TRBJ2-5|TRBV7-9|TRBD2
CASSHRGGETQNF
TGCGCCAGCAGCCACCGGGGAGGGGAGACCCAGAACTTC
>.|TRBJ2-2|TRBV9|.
CANSLVGGRDSRNTGELFF
TGTGCCAACAGCTTAGTGGGGGGACGGGACTCCAGAAACACCGGGGAGCTGTTTTTT
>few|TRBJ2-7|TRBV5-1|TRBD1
CASSSYRDRGLYEQYF
TGCGCCAGCAGCTCATACCGGGACAGGGGATTATACGAGCAGTACTTC
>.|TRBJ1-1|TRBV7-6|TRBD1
CASRPGRGPGTEAFF
TGTGCCAGCAGACCCGGGAGGGGGCCGGGAACTGAAGCTTTCTTT
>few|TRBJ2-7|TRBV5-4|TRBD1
CASSGTTGPGTYEQYF
TGTGCCAGCAGCGGAACGACAGGGCCGGGAACCTACGAGCAGTACTTC
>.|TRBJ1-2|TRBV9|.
CASLGEDVGGLSGYTF
TGTGCCAGCTTGGGGGAGGACGTCGGGGGACTGTCTGGCTACACCTTC
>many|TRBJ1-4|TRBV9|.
CASSPGPGGEKLFF
TGTGCCAGCAGCCCCGGTCCGGGGGGTGAAAAACTGTTTTTT
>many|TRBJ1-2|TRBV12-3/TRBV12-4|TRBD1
CASSKGTGEYGYTF
TGTGCCAGCAGTAAAGGGACAGGGGAGTATGGCTACACCTTC
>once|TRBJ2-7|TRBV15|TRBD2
CATSRGTSPGEQYF
TGTGCCACCAGCAGGGGGACTAGCCCCGGGGAGCAGTACTTC
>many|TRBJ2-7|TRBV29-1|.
CSVKHREGSYEQYF
TGCAGCGTTAAACACAGGGAAGGCTCCTACGAGCAGTACTTC
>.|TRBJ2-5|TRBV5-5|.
CASPWTSQETQYF
TGTGCCAGCCCCTGGACATCCCAAGAGACCCAGTACTTC
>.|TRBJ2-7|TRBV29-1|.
CSVAERGHSYEQYF
TGCAGCGTTGCGGAGCGAGGACACTCCTACGAGCAGTACTTC
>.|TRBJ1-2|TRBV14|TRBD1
CASSHLPWTGRSDLRLYGYTF
TGTGCCAGCAGCCATTTGCCTTGGACAGGACGTTCCGATCTTCGTCTCTATGGCTACACCTTC
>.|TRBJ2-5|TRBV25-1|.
CASSAGGTTAGETQYF
TGTGCCAGCAGTGCAGGGGGGACCACCGCGGGAGAGACCCAGTACTTC
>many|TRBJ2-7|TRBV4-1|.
CASSQEGKSYEQYF
TGCGCCAGCAGCCAAGAAGGCAAGTCCTACGAGCAGTACTTC
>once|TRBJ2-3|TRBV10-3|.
CAITQNREADTQYF
TGTGCCATCACCCAAAACAGGGAGGCAGATACGCAGTATTTT
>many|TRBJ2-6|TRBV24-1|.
CATSDLGTGANVLTF
TGTGCCACCAGTGATTTAGGGACCGGGGCCAACGTCCTGACTTTC
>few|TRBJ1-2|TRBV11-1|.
CASSFHGGAMDYGYTF
TGTGCCAGCAGCTTCCATGGGGGGGCTATGGACTATGGCTACACCTTC
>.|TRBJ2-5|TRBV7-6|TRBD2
CASSYGAGGTPETQYF
TGTGCCAGCAGCTATGGGGCGGGGGGGACACCAGAGACCCAGTACTTC
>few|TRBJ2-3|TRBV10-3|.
CATTTGALQYF
TGTGCCACTACGACCGGGGCCCTGCAGTATTTT
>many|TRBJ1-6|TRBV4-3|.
CASSRSRGGWSPLHF
TGCGCCAGCAGCCGGTCGCGGGGAGGGTGGTCACCCCTCCACTTT
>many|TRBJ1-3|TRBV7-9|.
CASNRDGIGNTIYF
TGTGCCTCGAACCGGGACGGCATTGGAAACACCATATATTTT
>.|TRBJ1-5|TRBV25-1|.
CALEGGRGNQPQHF
TGTGCCCTAGAGGGGGGCAGAGGCAATCAGCCCCAGCATTTT